There are a few counts of the clone carrying this T cell receptor beta chain. Its antigen is unidentified. Deletions cut 2 bases from V and 3 bases from J, with 8 bases between. CDR3 length equals 12 residues. Germline V lookup: CDR1 DFQATT, CDR2 SNEGSKA (reference sequence). TCRdb called the 5' RACE reads again in MiXCR, with one record for every CDR3 protein. The table lists tens of thousands of distinct CDR3 sequences, 11% of them singletons. This specimen comes from a study of early T cells in non-severe SARS-CoV-2 infection. General study points: VDJdb matching favored anti-spike CD8 responses, missing private and CD4 specificities.

Material for sequencing was whole blood. The sequence came from an adult who was a healthcare worker with PCR-confirmed SARS-CoV-2 infection or an uninfected control (not recorded which). The rearrangement uses TRBV20-1 and TRBJ2-7; D is unclear. Here the CDR3 DNA reads TGCAGTGCTAGACCCAGAGTCTACGAGCAGTACTTC. It encodes CSARPRVYEQYF.